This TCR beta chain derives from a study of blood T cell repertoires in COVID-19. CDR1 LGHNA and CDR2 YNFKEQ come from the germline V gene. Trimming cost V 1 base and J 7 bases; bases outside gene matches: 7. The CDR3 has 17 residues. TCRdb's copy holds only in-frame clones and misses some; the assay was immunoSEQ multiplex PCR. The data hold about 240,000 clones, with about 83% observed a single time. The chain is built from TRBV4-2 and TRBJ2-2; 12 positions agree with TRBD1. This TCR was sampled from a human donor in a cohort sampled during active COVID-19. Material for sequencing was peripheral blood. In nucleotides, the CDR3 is TGTGCCAGCAGCCAAGGGGACAGGGGGCGAGGGGGCGGGGAGCTGTTTTTT. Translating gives CASSQGDRGRGGGELFF.